One sample yielded the 27 T cell receptor beta chains listed below, sequenced in a study of shared clonotypes between healthy human individuals. The repertoire was sequenced with immunoSEQ multiplex PCR; TCRdb's copy has only in-frame clones and lacks some. The sample lists 2.3 million or so clones, more than 85% occurring once. Specimen: naive CD4+ T cells from PBMCs. Documented subset: CD45RA+ positively selected. These TCRs come from a man younger than 35 in good health. Some clones in this sample may be carry-over from other donors' samples.

The chain joins TRBV28 to TRBJ2-3; weak D call: TRBD1 (6 bases). This CDR3 is 14 amino acids long. Germline V CDR1 and CDR2: MDHEN, SYDVKM. Deletions cut 4 bases from V and 7 bases from J, with 15 bases between. The CDR3 DNA reads TGTGCCAGCAGTTCCACACGACAGGTGAATACGCAGTATTTT. Its translation is CASSSTRQVNTQYF. Using reference TRBV28 and TRBJ2-3 for the parts outside the CDR3, the full variable domain is DVKVTQSSRYLVKRTGEKVFLECVQDMDHENMFWYRQDPGLGLRLIYFSYDVKMKEKGDIPEGYSVSREKKERFSLILESASTNQTSMYLCASSSTRQVNTQYFGPGTRLTVL.

The chain uses TRBV29-1 and TRBJ2-5, with D unresolved. Looked up from germline, CDR1 is SQVTM and CDR2 is ANQGSEA. This CDR3 has 13 residues. The ends were cut back, 8 bases at V and 3 bases at J, with 16 bases in the middle. CDR3 protein: CSQDGLSEETQYF. DNA of the CDR3: TGCAGCCAAGACGGCCTCTCTGAAGAGACCCAGTACTTC. Complete variable domain (other parts from reference TRBV29-1 and TRBJ2-5): SAVISQKPSRDICQRGTSLTIQCQVDSQVTMMFWYRQQPGQSLTLIATANQGSEATYESGFVIDKFPISRPNLTFSTLTVSNMSPEDSSIYLCSQDGLSEETQYFGPGTRLLVL.

V is TRBV27 and J is TRBJ1-5, with 8 bases lining up with TRBD1. The CDR3 length is 15 residues. V gave up 5 bases and J gave up 4 bases; unmatched junction bases: 7. Per the germline V gene, CDR1 is MNHEY and CDR2 is SMNVEV (reference sequence). CDR3 sequence (DNA): TGTGCCAGCAGTCCTACGGACAGGGCGAATCAGCCCCAGCATTTT. Amino acids: CASSPTDRANQPQHF.

This clone was observed once. This chain uses TRBV19 with TRBJ1-4, with 7 nucleotides matching TRBD1. This CDR3 contains 15 residues. Germline V gene lookup returns CDR1 LNHDA and CDR2 SQIVND (reference sequence). Trimming removed 5 bases from V and 4 bases from J; junction bases left unmatched: 7. This CDR3 reads CASSEGTANNEKLFF. CDR3 sequence (DNA): TGTGCCAGTAGTGAGGGGACAGCCAATAATGAAAAACTGTTTTTT.

This chain joins TRBV6-1 and TRBJ2-2; TRBD1 matches 8 bases. With 6 bases clipped from V and 5 bases from J, the junction kept 5 bases outside the gene matches. Germline V gives CDR1 MNHNS, CDR2 SASEGT. The CDR3 runs 14 residues. For the CDR3, the DNA is TGTGCCAGCAGGAGGGACAGGACGACCGGGGAGCTGTTTTTT. This encodes CASRRDRTTGELFF.

The chain links TRBV2 to TRBJ1-5, with D possibly TRBD1 on 5 matching bases. This CDR3 contains 15 residues. Trimming stripped 5 bases from V and 7 bases from J, with 18 bases between. Germline V gives CDR1 SNHLY, CDR2 FYNNEI. The CDR3 nucleotides are TGTGCCAGCAGTCTACTAGGGGAGGTCGGGCAGCCCCAGCATTTT. This translates into CASSLLGEVGQPQHF. The full variable domain, rest sourced from reference TRBV2 and TRBJ1-5, is EPEVTQTPSHQVTQMGQEVILRCVPISNHLYFYWYRQILGQKVEFLVSFYNNEISEKSEIFDDQFSVERPDGSNFTLKIRSTKLEDSAMYFCASSLLGEVGQPQHFGDGTRLSIL.

The CDR3 reads CATSRVGAGGFRYF. The CDR3 DNA reads TGTGCCACCAGCAGAGTCGGGGCGGGTGGGTTCCGGTATTTT. The rearrangement links TRBV15 to TRBJ2-3; D tentatively fits TRBD1 or TRBD2 (5 bases each). Germline loops: CDR1 LNHNV, CDR2 YYDKDF (reference sequence). This CDR3 comprises 14 residues. V shed 1 base and J shed 14 bases, with 19 bases lying between them.

V gene TRBV5-1 combines with J gene TRBJ1-3; D call uncertain. CDR1 and CDR2 (germline): SGHRS, YFSETQ. CDR3 length: 13 amino acids. The ends were cut back, 7 bases at V and 0 bases at J, with 8 bases in the middle. The CDR3 nucleotides are TGCGCCAGCTCCGAGCCCTCTGGAAACACCATATATTTT. As protein: CASSEPSGNTIYF. Full variable domain (remainder filled in from reference TRBV5-1 and TRBJ1-3): KAGVTQTPRYLIKTRGQQVTLSCSPISGHRSVSWYQQTPGQGLQFLFEYFSETQRNKGNFPGRFSGRQFSNSRSEMNVSTLELGDSALYLCASSEPSGNTIYFGEGSWLTVV.

The CDR3 DNA reads as TGCGCCAGTCCCAGGAGGTACGGCCACTCCTACAATGAGCAGTTCTTC. Its protein is CASPRRYGHSYNEQFF. The rearrangement uses TRBV10-1 and TRBJ2-1; possibly TRBD2 for D (5 bases). Germline CDR1 and CDR2: WNHNN and SYGVQD (reference sequence). The germline V and J ends were trimmed by 9 bases and 0 bases, with 18 bases remaining between them. The CDR3 has 16 residues.

Comments on this clone: Other DNA sequences in the same sample also yield this CDR3. CDR3 nucleotide sequence: TGTGCCTGGAGACTAGCGGGAGGTCCAGATACGCAGTATTTT. Encoded protein: CAWRLAGGPDTQYF. V is TRBV30 and J is TRBJ2-3, with 12 bases fitting TRBD2. Germline CDR1 is GTSNPN and CDR2 is SVGIG (reference sequence). This CDR3 contains 14 residues. Unmatched junction bases numbered 2, after V lost 3 bases and J lost 4 bases.

This sequence joins TRBV2 and TRBJ1-4; TRBD1 aligns across 7 bases. V trimming: 1 base; J trimming: 4 bases; junction bases outside the gene matches: 9. In germline, CDR1 is SNHLY, CDR2 FYNNEI. The CDR3 runs 17 residues. In DNA, the CDR3 is TGTGCCAGCAGTGAAGGAACCAGGGGGGGATATAATGAAAAACTGTTTTTT. Translating gives CASSEGTRGGYNEKLFF.

The rearrangement links TRBV18 to TRBJ2-5; 8 positions match TRBD1. With V trimmed by 0 bases and J by 4 bases, 13 bases remained unmatched. Germline lookup yields CDR1 KGHSH and CDR2 LQKENI. CDR3 length: 18 amino acids. In DNA, the CDR3 is TGTGCCAGCTCACCACCTCCGGGGACAGGTCAGAAGGTAGAGACCCAGTACTTC. Its translation is CASSPPPGTGQKVETQYF. The complete variable domain, with remaining parts taken from reference TRBV18 and TRBJ2-5, reads NAGVMQNPRHLVRRRGQEARLRCSPMKGHSHVYWYRQLPEEGLKFMVYLQKENIIDESGMPKERFSAEFPKEGPSILRIQQVVRGDSAAYFCASSPPPGTGQKVETQYFGPGTRLLVL.

This clone was counted a single time. The V call is TRBV19, the J call TRBJ2-1; a weak D match, TRBD2 (6 bases). The V and J ends lost 6 bases and 4 bases respectively, with 16 bases between them. CDR1 and CDR2 (germline): LNHDA, SQIVND (reference sequence). The CDR3 extends over 15 amino acids. CDR3 in DNA: TGTGCCAGTAGACCCTTTGCGGGGCGTTACAATGAGCAGTTCTTC. Its translation: CASRPFAGRYNEQFF.

Of note for this clone: Mismatch with germline at one junction end may stem from a read error. The CDR3 loop reads CASSTGQVISF. Written as DNA, the CDR3 is TGTGCCAGCAGTACGGGACAAGTCATTTCATTT. This chain joins TRBV7-9 and TRBJ1-1; maybe TRBD1 (6 bases). This CDR3 has 11 amino acids. Germline lookup yields CDR1 SEHNR and CDR2 FQNEAQ (reference sequence).

The CDR3 nucleotides read TGTGCCAGCAGTGATGCTGGGACAGGGGAAAACACCATATATTTT. It translates to CASSDAGTGENTIYF. This chain joins TRBV2 and TRBJ1-3, with 10 bases lining up with TRBD1. Germline trimming cut 3 bases from V and 6 bases from J; bases unmatched to any gene: 5. Germline CDR1 is SNHLY and CDR2 is FYNNEI. CDR3 length: 15 residues.

The rearrangement uses TRBV2 and TRBJ1-1; D remains unclear. The V end was cut by 3 bases, the J end by 7 bases, with 9 bases between. Per the germline V gene, CDR1 is SNHLY and CDR2 is FYNNEI. CDR3 size: 12 residues. For the CDR3, the DNA is TGTGCCAGCAGTGAGTTGGCAGTTGAAGCTTTCTTT. Its protein is CASSELAVEAFF. The full variable domain, its missing parts supplied by reference TRBV2 and TRBJ1-1, is EPEVTQTPSHQVTQMGQEVILRCVPISNHLYFYWYRQILGQKVEFLVSFYNNEISEKSEIFDDQFSVERPDGSNFTLKIRSTKLEDSAMYFCASSELAVEAFFGQGTRLTVV.

The V gene is TRBV14, the J gene TRBJ2-7; D is unresolved. Germline V gene lookup returns CDR1 SGHDN and CDR2 FVKESK. This CDR3 comprises 15 residues. The V end was cut by 5 bases, the J end by 2 bases, with 16 bases between. CDR3 sequence: CASSSRGHGAYEQYF. CDR3 coding DNA: TGTGCCAGCAGCTCGCGCGGCCACGGTGCCTACGAGCAGTACTTC.

The chain is built from TRBV28 and TRBJ2-2, with D possibly being TRBD1 (7 bases). V lost 1 base, J lost 5 bases, and 14 bases lay in between. CDR1 is MDHEN and CDR2 is SYDVKM in the germline V gene. The CDR3 is 16 residues long. The CDR3 loop reads CASSLFGGTATGELFF. DNA for the CDR3: TGTGCCAGCAGTTTATTTGGGGGGACAGCAACCGGGGAGCTGTTTTTT.

The V and J genes are TRBV29-1 and TRBJ2-3; D gene unclear. V was shortened by 8 bases and J by 4 bases, with 13 bases between the two germline ends. CDR3 size: 12 residues. Germline V gives CDR1 SQVTM, CDR2 ANQGSEA. CDR3 sequence reads: CSTSSGPDTQYF. CDR3 nucleotides: TGCAGCACTTCATCCGGCCCAGATACGCAGTATTTT.

This sequence joins TRBV19 and TRBJ2-7; 8 positions agree with TRBD1. There are 15 residues in the CDR3. The V segment lost 7 bases and the J segment 3 bases; nucleotides outside the gene matches: 11. CDR1 LNHDA and CDR2 SQIVND come from the germline V gene (reference sequence). CDR3 nucleotides: TGTGCCAGTACCCCGACAGGGGACCATTACTACGAGCAGTACTTC. It specifies CASTPTGDHYYEQYF. Full variable domain (missing parts from reference TRBV19 and TRBJ2-7): DGGITQSPKYLFRKEGQNVTLSCEQNLNHDAMYWYRQDPGQGLRLIYYSQIVNDFQKGDIAEGYSVSREKKESFPLTVTSAQKNPTAFYLCASTPTGDHYYEQYFGPGTRLTVT.

For this clone: Germline is not matched at one junction end, which may reflect a read error. The chain combines TRBV7-2 with TRBJ2-1; D is unresolved. CDR3 length: 14 amino acids. Germline-derived CDR1 and CDR2 are SGHTA and FQGNSA. DNA of the CDR3: TGTGCCAGCAGCTCTTACGGCTCCCACAATGAGCAGTTCTTC. Translated: CASSSYGSHNEQFF.

The chain joins TRBV5-1 to TRBJ2-3; either TRBD1 or TRBD2 may supply D (5 bases each). In germline, CDR1 is SGHRS, CDR2 YFSETQ. The V and J ends lost 4 bases and 0 bases respectively, with 15 bases between them. The CDR3 length is 16 residues. This chain's CDR3 is CASSPFGGESTDTQYF. CDR3 coding DNA: TGCGCCAGCAGCCCTTTTGGGGGAGAAAGCACAGATACGCAGTATTTT.

The V call is TRBV5-1, the J call TRBJ2-1, with D possibly matching TRBD2 (5 bases). This CDR3 region has 14 residues. Germline values: CDR1 SGHRS, CDR2 YFSETQ. V was cut by 8 bases and J by 6 bases, with 18 bases left in between. The CDR3 nucleotides are TGCGCCAGTCGTACTAGTTCCCCCCCCAATGAGCAGTTCTTC. Its translation: CASRTSSPPNEQFF.

This chain's CDR3 is CASSLRPGANYEQYF. CDR3 coding DNA: TGTGCCAGCAGCCTTCGACCCGGGGCCAACTACGAGCAGTACTTC. The chain employs TRBV14 and TRBJ2-7; TRBD1 or TRBD2 may be the D gene (5 bases each). The germline V gene has CDR1 SGHDN and CDR2 FVKESK. V was pared by 4 bases and J by 3 bases, with 16 bases between. This CDR3 region has 15 residues.

This chain uses TRBV4-1 with TRBJ1-1, with D hard to call. Trimming pared 4 bases from V and 5 bases from J, leaving 14 bases between. Germline CDR1 and CDR2: MGHRA and YSYEKL. The CDR3 runs 14 residues. The CDR3 reads CASSPLRALTEAFF. The CDR3 DNA reads TGCGCCAGCAGCCCACTGCGTGCGTTAACTGAAGCTTTCTTT.

This chain links TRBV28 with TRBJ1-4; weak D call: TRBD1 (5 bases). The CDR3 loop spans 19 amino acids. The germline CDR1 and CDR2 sequences are MDHEN and SYDVKM. V was cut by 2 bases and J by 3 bases, with 22 bases left in between. The CDR3 sequence is CASSLSFVFGGRANEKLFF. CDR3 coding DNA: TGTGCCAGCAGTTTAAGTTTTGTCTTCGGGGGACGAGCTAATGAAAAACTGTTTTTT.

The chain is built from TRBV7-8 and TRBJ2-7, with TRBD2 matching over 12 bases. The germline V gene has CDR1 SGHVS and CDR2 FQNEAQ. This CDR3 is built from 16 residues. J lost 3 bases, V lost 5 bases, and 8 bases had no gene match. CDR3 loop: CASSDGLAGIHYEQYF. The CDR3 nucleotides read TGTGCCAGCAGCGATGGACTAGCGGGGATCCACTACGAGCAGTACTTC.